This record concerns one T cell receptor beta chain sequence. In its sample, this clonotype was seen a few times. The clone's antigen remains unknown. Within one base of it there is no much larger clone, and no base qualities were kept. To prepare the library, PCR was applied. TCR sequencing of DNA from cultured CD4+ T cells used the Oncomine TCR Beta short-read assay at the Johns Hopkins FTIC core. The QIAamp micro DNA kit was used to extract genomic DNA from the cultured CD4+ T cells. Oncomine TCR Beta libraries from cultured CD4+ T cells were pooled with unique dual indexes and sequenced on an Illumina iSeq 100. As for the original processing: Non-productive sequences were removed, and CDR3s not starting with C, not ending with F or W, or shorter than 7 amino acids were discarded. The MANAFEST web application was used to identify antigen-specific clonotypes by comparing peptide-stimulated wells against reference wells and other culture wells. For a clone to be called positive, the clone needed an FDR below 0.05, an odds ratio above 5, and a productive frequency above 0.1% in at least two of three replicate wells. A clonotype was classed as cross-reactive if the clonotype showed significant expansion both in SARS-CoV-2 spike wells and in at least one common cold coronavirus spike condition. Using R version 3.6.1, CDR3 homology was evaluated through Levenshtein distances (stringdist) along with unrooted phylogenetic trees (ape). TCRdb trimmed public reads at Q25 via fastp, called clones via MiXCR and kept in-frame beta chains. Rows merge per CDR3 protein into single entries with the most common DNA and genes. Clone size and V and J calls follow TCRdb, not the original study. This sample comprises 5,000 or so distinct CDR3 sequences, around 28% of them detected only once. The ten most abundant clones make up approximately 34% of the sample.

This sample is drawn from a study of vaccination and CD4 T cells after COVID-19 (dated by TCRdb to 2021 to 2024). The study in broad terms: The convalescent cohort included six males and four females, with two Hispanic individuals, seven Caucasians, two Asians and one multiracial person. Participants received two doses of either the Pfizer-BioNTech BNT162b2 vaccine (n=8) or the Moderna mRNA-1273 vaccine (n=2). Post-COVID blood samples from convalescent patients were collected a median of roughly 100 days after diagnosis, with a range of 35 to 161 days. Post-vaccine blood samples were taken a median of about 77 days after the second vaccine dose, with a range of 14 to 241 days. Overlapping spike peptide pools from SARS-CoV-2 and from the common cold coronaviruses HCoV-NL63, HCoV-OC43 and HCoV-229E were used as culture stimuli. Control cultures used a CEFX viral epitope pool as positive control, an HIV-1 Nef peptide pool as negative control, or no peptide. In some eleven COVID-19 convalescent patients and a handful of infection-naive healthy vaccine recipients, researchers compared the spike-specific CD4+ TCR repertoire from before mRNA vaccination with the repertoire from after. At the TCR clonotype level, an earlier paper using these donors assessed memory CD4+ T cell crossreactivity between SARS-CoV-2 and common cold coronavirus spike proteins. General findings and caveats noted by the study authors: Of the vaccine-specific clones found in convalescent patients, nearly all (304 of 307) were mono-reactive for SARS-CoV-2 spike instead of being cross-reactive with common cold coronaviruses. Relatively few convalescent patients were included in the study, and early timepoints after natural infection were not analyzed. In convalescent patients, a median around 85% of post-vaccine SARS-CoV-2-reactive clones were detected only after vaccination, and vaccine-specific priming was suggested by this finding. An increase in the median number of SARS-CoV-2-reactive clonotypes from approximately 21 after infection to some 38 after vaccination was observed, but the change was not found to be significant.

This specimen's treatment or condition label, interpreted: approximately 9-day PBMC culture with coronavirus spike peptide pools or control peptides (ViraFEST assay). CD4+ T cells from unexposed donors were collected before the COVID-19 pandemic (2011-2018). The study used the ViraFEST assay, which expanded antigen-specific T cells with peptide pools and then identified expanded clonotypes by TCR sequencing. Each well held around 2 million PBMCs cultured in IMDM containing about 5% human AB serum and 10 IU/ml IL-2, with about 10 ug/ml peptide pools added. Half of the culture medium was replaced with fresh IL-2-containing medium on days 3 and 7. After 10 to 11 days of culture, CD4+ T cells were isolated by negative selection with the EasySep CD4+ T cell isolation kit. As cell number allowed, CD4+ T cells from unexposed donors were tested for reactivity to SARS-CoV-2 S and N and to four common cold coronavirus spike pools. PBMCs were separated from whole blood using Ficoll-Paque Plus gradient centrifugation and then either used fresh or cryopreserved at -140C. Triplicate wells were generally used for each culture condition. The leukapheresis product for the unexposed donors was obtained through commercial purchase.

Trimming takes 8 bases from V and 5 bases from J, and the germline ends sit 18 bases apart. The germline V gene (reference sequence) specifies DFQATT as CDR1 and SNEGSKA as CDR2. Taken from cysteine to phenylalanine, the CDR3 has 13 residues. Solely the CDR3 DNA is kept, with 39 bases framed from the first base. The chain is assembled from TRBV20-1 and TRBJ1-2; the D gene is perhaps TRBD1, from 6 matching bases. The sequencing input was CD4+ T cells from blood, cultured in vitro. This receptor was taken from a human donor in good health. CDR3 loop: CSPGAGAEYGYTF. The DNA sequence is given as TGCAGTCCAGGGGCCGGCGCCGAGTATGGCTACACCTTC.